Sequencing of this T cell receptor (beta chain) was carried out in a study of STAT5B mutations in CD4+ large granular lymphocyte leukemia. As concerns this clone: Its antigen is unknown.

CDR3 length: 13 residues. With V trimmed by 4 bases and J by 9 bases, 6 bases remained unmatched. Germline V gene data show CDR1 as SGHNT and CDR2 as YYREEE (reference sequence). The assay was run at survey level. Here immunoSEQ multiplex PCR was the method, and the copy in TCRdb shows in-frame clones only, minus some. The sample holds some 40,000 clones, 75% to 85% seen once. Study-wide points: CD4-sorted patient repertoires seemed more clonal than healthy CD4+ repertoires.

Sequenced sample: CD4+ T cells from blood buffy coats. The V gene is TRBV5-4, the J gene TRBJ2-1, with 8 bases that match TRBD2. The sequence was collected from a human donor in good health. Here the CDR3 reads CASSLTLAAEQFF. The CDR3 DNA is TGTGCCAGCAGCCTGACACTAGCGGCTGAGCAGTTCTTC.